A single sample is the source of the 15 T cell receptor beta chains below, sequenced in a study of blood T cell repertoires in COVID-19. Generated by immunoSEQ multiplex PCR, the TCRdb table keeps only in-frame clones and is missing some. The sample lists some 200,000 clones, around 90% seen once, with roughly 2.7% in the top ten. The sequencing sample was made of PBMCs or T cells enriched from blood (not recorded which). The receptors were sampled from a woman in her 30s who had recovered from COVID-19.

This sequence joins TRBV5-4 and TRBJ2-1; the match to TRBD2 covers 9 bases. The germline gives CDR1 SGHNT, CDR2 YYREEE (reference sequence). The CDR3 loop spans 16 amino acids. Trimming cost V 7 bases and J 5 bases; bases outside gene matches: 13. CDR3 bases: TGTGCCAGCCGGGGATATAGCGGGGGAATAAACAATGAGCAGTTCTTC. Amino acid sequence: CASRGYSGGINNEQFF.

V usage is TRBV5-6 and J usage is TRBJ2-7; D is uncertain. The V and J ends lost 0 bases and 1 base respectively, with 8 bases between them. The CDR3 has 14 amino acids. The germline V gene encodes CDR1 SGHDT and CDR2 YYEEEE. The DNA of the CDR3 is TGTGCCAGCAGCTTGGGCGGCCCATCCTACGAGCAGTACTTC. As protein: CASSLGGPSYEQYF.

The chain links TRBV5-6 to TRBJ1-1; D gene ambiguous. From germline, CDR1 is SGHDT and CDR2 YYEEEE. This CDR3 region has 13 residues. Trimming shortened V by 4 bases and J by 0 bases, and 7 bases separated the two germline ends. The CDR3: CASSILMNTEAFF. The CDR3, as DNA: TGTGCCAGCAGCATTTTAATGAACACTGAAGCTTTCTTT.

J is TRBJ2-7 and V is TRBV9, with a tentative D call TRBD1 (5 bases). CDR3 size: 14 residues. Germline CDR1 SGDLS, CDR2 YYNGEE. Trimming cost V 1 base and J 3 bases, with 11 bases left between them. CDR3 DNA: TGTGCCAGCAGCGTACGGGCAGACAGCTACGAGCAGTACTTC. Translation gives CASSVRADSYEQYF. The complete variable domain, with remaining parts taken from reference TRBV9 and TRBJ2-7, reads DSGVTQTPKHLITATGQRVTLRCSPRSGDLSVYWYQQSLDQGLQFLIQYYNGEERAKGNILERFSAQQFPDLHSELNLSSLELGDSALYFCASSVRADSYEQYFGPGTRLTVT.

The CDR3 here is CASSLAIDRGLRFF. The CDR3 nucleotides read TGTGCCAGCAGCTTAGCGATAGACCGCGGGTTACGGTTCTTC. The chain couples TRBV11-1 to TRBJ2-1, with D perhaps matching TRBD2 (5 bases). V was cut by 0 bases and J by 15 bases, with 18 bases left in between. The CDR3 sequence is 14 residues long. Germline loops: CDR1 SGHAT, CDR2 FQDESV (reference sequence).

This clone was recorded a few times. The chain employs TRBV4-1 and TRBJ1-2, with 7 bases identical to TRBD1. Trimming took 1 base from V and 6 from J; bases not matched to a gene: 14. Per the germline V gene, CDR1 is MGHRA and CDR2 is YSYEKL. This CDR3 is built from 17 residues. The CDR3 sequence: CASSQVSVISGQDGYTF. The CDR3 DNA is TGCGCCAGCAGCCAAGTATCCGTAATTTCCGGACAGGATGGCTACACCTTC.

The J gene is TRBJ2-3, the V gene TRBV6-6; 9 bases match TRBD2. The CDR3 contains 14 residues. Per the germline V gene, CDR1 is MNHNY and CDR2 is SVGAGI (reference sequence). V lost 4 bases to trimming and J lost 2 bases; unmatched junction nucleotides: 1. The CDR3 region is CASSLAGATDTQYF. In DNA, the CDR3 is TGTGCCAGCAGTTTAGCGGGGGCCACAGATACGCAGTATTTT.

This chain connects TRBV9 to TRBJ1-1, with D tentatively TRBD1 (6 bases). Germline V gene lookup returns CDR1 SGDLS and CDR2 YYNGEE. V dropped 6 bases and J dropped 1 base, with 16 bases sitting between them. CDR3 size: 15 residues. As DNA, the CDR3 is TGTGCCAGCACCCTTCTGACAGGTACGAACACTGAAGCTTTCTTT. This encodes CASTLLTGTNTEAFF.

The chain has TRBV6-5 and TRBJ2-1, with D perhaps TRBD1 (5 bases). This CDR3 has 13 residues. CDR1 and CDR2 from the germline V gene are MNHEY and SVGAGI. The V end lost 2 bases, the J end lost 9 bases, and 11 bases lay between the germline ends. CDR3 residues: CASSYRGSAEQFF. The CDR3 nucleotides read TGTGCCAGCAGTTACAGGGGTTCGGCTGAGCAGTTCTTC.

This chain links TRBV28 with TRBJ2-5; a weak D match, TRBD2 (5 bases). Germline loops: CDR1 MDHEN, CDR2 SYDVKM. Trimming cost V 3 bases and J 7 bases, with 21 bases left between them. This CDR3 is built from 16 residues. DNA for the CDR3: TGTGCCAGCAGTTTCGTAACCTCCGGAACGGCGGGGACCCAGTACTTC. Protein product: CASSFVTSGTAGTQYF.

The V and J genes are TRBV11-2 and TRBJ2-4; D is perhaps TRBD2 (6 bases). This CDR3 is built from 15 residues. CDR1 and CDR2 (germline): SGHAT, FQNNGV. The germline V and J ends were trimmed by 1 base and 7 bases, with 14 bases remaining between them. The CDR3 DNA reads TGTGCCAGCAGCTTAGTTAGCCGGGCGGGGAACATTCAGTACTTC. It encodes CASSLVSRAGNIQYF.

This clone is a singleton in its sample. One end of the junction does not line up with germline, which may come from a read error. The CDR3: CASSPEREGF. CDR3 bases: TGTGCCAGCAGCCCCGAGCGGGAGGGATTT. The chain links TRBV11-2 to TRBJ1-1; no firm D call. Germline V gives CDR1 SGHAT, CDR2 FQNNGV. The length of the CDR3 is 10 residues. Combining the CDR3 with reference TRBV11-2 and TRBJ1-1 gives the whole variable domain EAGVAQSPRYKIIEKRQSVAFWCNPISGHATLYWYQQILGQGPKLLIQFQNNGVVDDSQLPKDRFSAERLKGVDSTLKIQPAKLEDSAVYLCASSPEREGFGQGTRLTVV.

The genes are TRBV19 and TRBJ1-5; D gene uncertain. This CDR3 has 13 residues. Trimming pared 3 bases from V and 4 bases from J, leaving 7 bases between. Per germline, CDR1 LNHDA and CDR2 SQIVND (reference sequence). The chain's CDR3 is CASSIIENQPQHF. Here the CDR3 DNA reads TGTGCCAGTAGTATTATAGAAAATCAGCCCCAGCATTTT.

The rearrangement uses TRBV9 and TRBJ2-1, with TRBD1 matching 7 bases. CDR1 is SGDLS, CDR2 YYNGEE, per germline. Unmatched junction bases numbered 8, after V lost 3 bases and J lost 8 bases. The CDR3 sequence is 14 residues long. CDR3 sequence reads: CASSATGRVDEQFF. DNA for the CDR3: TGTGCCAGCAGCGCGACAGGGAGAGTGGATGAGCAGTTCTTC.

The chain has TRBV7-9 and TRBJ2-7; 8 positions match TRBD1. The V segment lost 4 bases and the J segment 2 bases; nucleotides outside the gene matches: 7. This CDR3 comprises 15 residues. Germline-derived CDR1 and CDR2 are SEHNR and FQNEAQ (reference sequence). For the CDR3, the DNA is TGTGCCAGCAGCTCGACAGGGGTGAAAACCTACGAGCAGTACTTC. It codes for CASSSTGVKTYEQYF.